The 27 T cell receptor beta chains below were found in one sample sequenced in a study of blood T cell repertoires in COVID-19. Clones were sequenced by immunoSEQ multiplex PCR, and TCRdb holds only the in-frame ones, with some missing. The sample carries roughly 140,000 clones, around 88% recorded once. Sample: peripheral blood. The receptor source for this set is a human donor in a cohort sampled during active COVID-19.

DNA of the CDR3: TGTGCCATCAGTGCGAAGGGGGACGAGGGAACCTACGAGCAGTACTTC. It translates to CAISAKGDEGTYEQYF. The chain uses TRBV10-3 and TRBJ2-7; D is perhaps TRBD1 (6 bases). Trimming stripped 4 bases from V and 2 bases from J, with 18 bases between. CDR3 size: 16 residues. Germline values: CDR1 ENHRY, CDR2 SYGVKD.

This clone was detected once. This sequence joins TRBV7-9 and TRBJ2-1; possibly TRBD2 for D (5 bases). Trimming pared 6 bases from V and 9 bases from J, leaving 12 bases between. Per the germline V gene, CDR1 is SEHNR and CDR2 is FQNEAQ (reference sequence). The CDR3 consists of 12 residues. The CDR3, as DNA: TGTGCCAGCAGTCATAGCGAGGGTGAGCAGTTCTTC. Its protein is CASSHSEGEQFF.

This rearrangement joins TRBV11-2 to TRBJ2-7; maybe TRBD1 (5 bases). The CDR3 covers 14 residues. The V and J ends lost 2 bases and 2 bases respectively, with 10 bases between them. CDR1 is SGHAT, CDR2 FQNNGV, per germline. In nucleotides, the CDR3 is TGTGCCAGCAGCTTATATCAGGACACCTACGAGCAGTACTTC. Protein product: CASSLYQDTYEQYF.

This chain links TRBV7-8 with TRBJ1-6; D remains ambiguous. The V and J ends lost 5 bases and 0 bases respectively, with 14 bases between them. This CDR3 is built from 17 residues. Looked up from germline, CDR1 is SGHVS and CDR2 is FQNEAQ. CDR3 region: CASSPRPKSSYNSPLHF. The CDR3, as DNA: TGTGCCAGCAGCCCTAGACCGAAGAGCTCCTATAATTCACCCCTCCACTTT. Variable domain in full (rest from reference TRBV7-8 and TRBJ1-6): GAGVSQSPRYKVAKRGQDVALRCDPISGHVSLFWYQQALGQGPEFLTYFQNEAQLDKSGLPSDRFFAERPEGSVSTLKIQRTQQEDSAVYLCASSPRPKSSYNSPLHFGNGTRLTVT.

This sequence joins TRBV7-2 and TRBJ2-7; 9 positions agree with TRBD1. J lost 6 bases, V lost 3 bases, and 9 bases had no gene match. This CDR3 spans 15 amino acids. In germline, CDR1 is SGHTA, CDR2 FQGNSA. This CDR3 reads CASSFSGTGISEQYF. The CDR3 DNA sequence: TGTGCCAGCAGCTTCTCCGGGACAGGGATCAGCGAGCAGTACTTC. Complete variable domain (other parts from reference TRBV7-2 and TRBJ2-7): GAGVSQSPSNKVTEKGKDVELRCDPISGHTALYWYRQSLGQGLEFLIYFQGNSAPDKSGLPSDRFSAERTGGSVSTLTIQRTQQEDSAVYLCASSFSGTGISEQYFGPGTRLTVT.

The chain combines TRBV4-3 with TRBJ1-1; unclear D gene. Germline V gene lookup returns CDR1 LGHNA and CDR2 YSLEER. This CDR3 is built from 15 residues. Trimming took 1 base from V and 5 from J, leaving 14 bases between them. CDR3 sequence: CASSQGQVVLTEAFF. The CDR3 DNA reads as TGCGCCAGCAGCCAAGGGCAGGTCGTCTTGACTGAAGCTTTCTTT.

This sequence joins TRBV7-2 and TRBJ1-2, with D perhaps matching TRBD1 (6 bases). The CDR3 loop spans 16 amino acids. Germline values: CDR1 SGHTA, CDR2 FQGNSA. V lost 3 bases, J lost 4 bases, and 18 bases lay in between. This CDR3 is CASSFYSGTQSYGYTF. In nucleotides, the CDR3 is TGTGCCAGCAGCTTCTATTCCGGGACACAATCCTATGGCTACACCTTC.

The chain combines TRBV29-1 with TRBJ1-2, with D tentatively TRBD1 (6 bases). Germline V gives CDR1 SQVTM, CDR2 ANQGSEA. The CDR3 sequence is 13 residues long. Trimming removed 3 bases from V and 4 bases from J, with 12 bases in between. The CDR3 sequence: CSVDGGLGYGYTF. The DNA of the CDR3 is TGCAGCGTTGACGGGGGGCTGGGCTATGGCTACACCTTC.

This clone was counted once. The chain has TRBV11-2 and TRBJ2-7; TRBD2 is a possible D gene (6 bases). Germline lookup yields CDR1 SGHAT and CDR2 FQNNGV. CDR3 length equals 16 residues. Trimming took off 2 bases at V and 0 bases at J, with 14 bases between the two ends. CDR3 DNA: TGTGCCAGCAGCTTAAGGACTGGGGGGTTCTCCTACGAGCAGTACTTC. This gives the protein CASSLRTGGFSYEQYF.

The gene calls are TRBV10-3 and TRBJ1-1; D might be TRBD1 (6 bases). This CDR3 contains 16 residues. Trimming cost V 3 bases and J 5 bases, with 19 bases left between them. The germline CDR1 and CDR2 sequences are ENHRY and SYGVKD. The CDR3 reads CAISEIGGGGGTEAFF. The CDR3 coding sequence is TGTGCCATCAGTGAAATTGGAGGGGGGGGCGGTACTGAAGCTTTCTTT.

This clone was observed a single time. The chain recombines TRBV6-4 with TRBJ2-7; D may be TRBD1 (6 bases). The CDR3 is 13 amino acids. V was cut by 2 bases and J by 2 bases, with 7 bases left in between. Germline CDR1 and CDR2: MRHNA and SNTAGT. The CDR3 bases are TGTGCCAGCAGTGACAGGACAGCCTACGAGCAGTACTTC. Protein sequence: CASSDRTAYEQYF.

The rearrangement links TRBV29-1 to TRBJ2-4, with 7 bases fitting TRBD1. The CDR3 has 12 amino acids. Germline V gives CDR1 SQVTM, CDR2 ANQGSEA. The V and J ends lost 7 bases and 5 bases, in that order; junction bases with no gene match: 5. The CDR3 spells CSGWTGQNIQYF. The CDR3 region has the DNA TGCAGCGGTTGGACAGGCCAAAACATTCAGTACTTC.

This chain uses TRBV12-3 or TRBV12-4 with TRBJ2-7; TRBD1 might be the D (6 bases). Trimming took off 4 bases at V and 4 bases at J, with 8 bases between the two ends. CDR3 length: 12 residues. The CDR3 nucleotides read TGTGCCAGCAGTTCTGACAGGTACGAGCAGTACTTC. Encoded protein: CASSSDRYEQYF.

On this clone: An end of the junction does not agree with germline; a read error may underlie this. The genes are TRBV7-2 and TRBJ2-7, with D perhaps TRBD1 (6 bases). This CDR3 comprises 18 residues. Germline CDR1 and CDR2: SGHTA and FQGNSA. CDR3 sequence: CASILGSPRRDNGYEQYF. CDR3 DNA sequence: TGTGCCAGCATCTTAGGTTCACCCCGCCGGGACAACGGCTACGAGCAGTACTTC.

This clone has just a few counts. The chain is built from TRBV6-5 and TRBJ1-1; no clear D gene. In germline, CDR1 is MNHEY, CDR2 SVGAGI. V was pared by 8 bases and J by 4 bases, with 11 bases between. The length of the CDR3 is 12 residues. The CDR3 bases are TGTGCCAGCGGTCGGGGAGGCACTGAAGCTTTCTTT. The encoded protein is CASGRGGTEAFF.

The chain uses TRBV7-6 and TRBJ2-2; 7 nucleotides line up with TRBD1. Germline V gene lookup returns CDR1 SGHVS and CDR2 FNYEAQ. CDR3 length equals 12 residues. The ends lost 6 bases at V and 6 bases at J; junction bases unmatched: 1. CDR3 DNA: TGTGCCAGCAGAACAGGGGCCGGGGAGCTGTTTTTT. It codes for CASRTGAGELFF.

The V call is TRBV5-1, the J call TRBJ2-3; 7 bases match TRBD2. The CDR3 runs to 16 residues. The germline V gene has CDR1 SGHRS and CDR2 YFSETQ. The trim removed 1 base at V and 0 bases at J, leaving 5 bases unmatched. CDR3 amino acids: CASSLWLAESTDTQYF. The CDR3 DNA follows: TGCGCCAGCAGCTTGTGGCTAGCGGAGAGCACAGATACGCAGTATTTT.

This clone is a singleton in its sample. V gene TRBV18 combines with J gene TRBJ1-1; TRBD1 matches 7 bases. The CDR3 is 14 amino acids. The V gene's germline CDR1 is KGHSH and CDR2 LQKENI. V lost 3 bases to trimming and J lost 1 base; unmatched junction nucleotides: 2. CDR3 region: CASSPRQGNTEAFF. The CDR3 DNA is TGTGCCAGCTCACCCAGACAGGGGAACACTGAAGCTTTCTTT.

The rearrangement links TRBV10-1 to TRBJ2-5, with D possibly matching TRBD2 (5 bases). The CDR3 is made up of 17 amino acids. Per germline, CDR1 WNHNN and CDR2 SYGVQD (reference sequence). V shed 2 bases and J shed 3 bases, with 19 bases lying between them. The CDR3 sequence is CASSERLASSLKETQYF. For the CDR3, the DNA is TGCGCCAGCAGTGAGAGGCTGGCTAGCAGCCTAAAAGAGACCCAGTACTTC.

This sequence joins TRBV5-3 and TRBJ2-1; D gene uncertain. TRBV5-3 is annotated as an ORF whose role is uncertain. Deletions cut 10 bases from V and 7 bases from J, with 12 bases between. The CDR3 spans 11 residues. CDR3 in DNA: TGTGCCCGAGAAAGAGATAATGAGCAGTTCTTC. Its translation is CARERDNEQFF.

This clone was picked up one time. The gene calls are TRBV4-1 and TRBJ1-3; no definite D call. Germline values: CDR1 MGHRA, CDR2 YSYEKL. The CDR3 has 17 amino acids. With 4 bases removed from V and 0 bases from J, the gap between germline ends came to 16 bases. The CDR3: CASSPQEGLNSGNTIYF. CDR3 DNA sequence: TGCGCCAGCAGCCCCCAGGAAGGCCTAAACTCTGGAAACACCATATATTTT.

This clone was seen a handful of times. The gene calls are TRBV2 and TRBJ1-5; D not certain. Germline CDR1 SNHLY, CDR2 FYNNEI. V was shortened by 4 bases and J by 5 bases, with 12 bases between the two germline ends. This CDR3 region has 14 residues. CDR3 sequence: CASSVGLKYQPQHF. CDR3 nucleotides: TGTGCCAGCAGTGTGGGCCTTAAATATCAGCCCCAGCATTTT.

The chain links TRBV4-1 to TRBJ1-2, with unresolved D. V was trimmed by 6 bases and J by 1 base, leaving 12 bases between them. The germline CDR1 and CDR2 sequences are MGHRA and YSYEKL. The CDR3 is made up of 14 amino acids. The DNA for the CDR3 is TGCGCCAGCAGTCCTGCGGGCAGTAACTATGGCTACACCTTC. Amino acid sequence: CASSPAGSNYGYTF.

The chain links TRBV4-1 to TRBJ1-1, with D possibly TRBD1 on 6 matching bases. CDR1 and CDR2 (germline): MGHRA, YSYEKL. The CDR3 spans 14 residues. The V end lost 1 base, the J end lost 3 bases, and 9 bases lay between the germline ends. The CDR3 loop reads CASSQGGGDTEAFF. As DNA, the CDR3 is TGCGCCAGCAGCCAAGGGGGGGGCGACACTGAAGCTTTCTTT.

About this clone itself: Its ends do not fully match the called genes, so a read error is possible. This rearrangement joins TRBV18 to TRBJ1-2; TRBD1 aligns across 11 bases. From germline, CDR1 is KGHSH and CDR2 LQKENI. This CDR3 is 17 amino acids long. CDR3: CASSPAGTGGARYSYTF. CDR3 in DNA: TGTGCCAGCTCACCTGCCGGGACAGGGGGTGCTCGCTATAGCTACACCTTC. The variable domain in full, completed from reference TRBV18 and TRBJ1-2, reads NAGVMQNPRHLVRRRGQEARLRCSPMKGHSHVYWYRQLPEEGLKFMVYLQKENIIDESGMPKERFSAEFPKEGPSILRIQQVVRGDSAAYFCASSPAGTGGARYSYTFGSGTRLTVV.

The chain joins TRBV14 to TRBJ2-1; 7 bases are shared with TRBD2. The junction had 8 bases not matched to a gene; V was cut back by 4 bases and J by 2 bases. CDR1 and CDR2 (germline): SGHDN, FVKESK. The CDR3 contains 16 residues. CDR3: CASSLVASGPYNEQFF. DNA of the CDR3: TGTGCCAGCAGCCTCGTTGCTAGCGGACCCTACAATGAGCAGTTCTTC.

The chain uses TRBV4-1 and TRBJ1-5; D is unresolved. This CDR3 is built from 16 residues. Germline CDR1 is MGHRA and CDR2 is YSYEKL. Trimming left V 3 bases short and J 5 bases short, with 17 bases between. The CDR3 here is CASSHSASGGDQPQHF. The DNA of the CDR3 is TGCGCCAGCAGCCATTCGGCCTCAGGCGGGGATCAGCCCCAGCATTTT.